Listed here is a single T cell receptor (beta chain). This clone is a singleton in its sample. Its target antigen remains unknown. It has no much larger one-base neighbor in the sample; base qualities were not kept. The data were obtained in a study of blood T cell repertoires in COVID-19 (dated by TCRdb to 2018 to 2020). Study-level background: The collaborator samples originated in the United States, Italy and Spain and spanned the acute and convalescent phases of COVID-19. The prospective study material was composed of cDNA or gDNA derived from T cells, B-cell-depleted T cells, or PBMCs. The repertoires were made available in a free public database intended to serve as a resource for research on the immune response to SARS-CoV-2. The samples were drawn from two sources: the first 160 participants of the ongoing ImmuneRACE study, and over 1,000 subjects contributed by 6 global collaborators. Nearly every sample came with metadata listing a de-identified subject ID, COVID-19 status, age in years and sex. Where available, HLA class I and class II types were obtained from metadata supplied by the sample provider rather than from assay-based typing. The dataset comprised deeply sampled blood TCRbeta repertoires from subjects exposed to, actively infected with, or recovered from COVID-19.

The CDR3, cysteine through phenylalanine, is 16 amino acids long. Only the CDR3 DNA stays, 48 bases, in frame from base 1. Via the germline V gene, CDR1 is SGHTA and CDR2 FQGNSA. V is trimmed back by 9 bases and J by 6 bases, and the junction contains 16 bases that no gene match accounts for. Collaborating institutions collected whole blood in K2EDTA tubes following their own protocols. For TCRbeta analysis, collaborator samples were shipped as frozen whole blood, as isolated PBMCs, or as DNA extracted from either sample type. The paper as a whole reports these results and caveats: How much clinical and demographic metadata was included differed by source and by participant, and the metadata was provided uncurated.

TCRbeta CDR3 regions were amplified from genomic DNA by means of the immunoSEQ Assay, a bias-controlled multiplex PCR. Turning to the authors' computational methods: Nucleated cell counts per sample were estimated from amplification of reference gene primers within the assay. To quantify the absolute abundance of each unique TCRbeta CDR3 rearrangement, sequence reads were collapsed and filtered. For each sample, productive Simpson clonality was calculated by taking the square root of Simpson's diversity index across productive rearrangements. The table was pulled from immuneACCESS by TCRdb, which kept in-frame rearrangements only. Such tables lose some clones; where checked, under half of the loss comes from unresolved V genes, and the rest has no known cause. That table is the source of V, J and clone size, and D and trimming were worked out from the DNA. The sample table shows approximately 100,000 clones, and 65% to 90% are seen once. The ten largest clonotypes hold about 17% of the sample.

This sequence was found in an elderly woman with active or convalescent COVID-19. The chain joins TRBV7-2 to TRBJ2-5, with 10 bases in between that match TRBD1. Material: peripheral blood. The CDR3 protein: CASSPQPGQGTKTQYF. The DNA is as follows: TGTGCCAGTTCCCCCCAGCCGGGACAGGGGACCAAGACCCAGTACTTC.